What follows are 8 T cell receptor beta chains derived from one specimen sequenced in a study of Ad26.COV2.S vaccination and SARS-CoV-2 variants. Produced via immunoSEQ multiplex PCR; TCRdb's table is partial and in-frame only. The profile shows 440,000 or so clones, less than 95% of them singletons. Treatment of the sample: roughly 18 received Ad26.COV2.S at low or high dose, single or two shots; roughly five received placebo; per-sample allocation not given. Sampling happened 63 days after the first vaccine or placebo injection. Sequenced here: peripheral blood, sampled in a trial of Ad26.COV2.S vaccine versus placebo. All receptors come from a person aged 18-65 years who received the Ad26.COV2.S COVID-19 vaccine or a placebo.

This sequence joins TRBV9 and TRBJ2-3, with D hard to call. This CDR3 is built from 14 residues. The V end was cut by 3 bases, the J end by 5 bases, with 13 bases between. CDR1 is SGDLS, CDR2 YYNGEE, per germline. CDR3 loop: CASSANLQRDTQYF. The CDR3 DNA sequence: TGTGCCAGCAGCGCAAACCTTCAGAGAGATACGCAGTATTTT.

V gene TRBV7-3 combines with J gene TRBJ1-6, with D unresolved. Trimming cost V 6 bases and J 7 bases, with 13 bases left between them. Germline CDR1 is SGHTA and CDR2 is FQGTGA. The CDR3 totals 14 residues. CDR3 residues: CASRGRRENSPLHF. For the CDR3, the DNA is TGTGCCAGCAGAGGTCGGAGGGAAAATTCACCCCTCCACTTT.

This chain connects TRBV18 to TRBJ2-1, with TRBD2 matching 7 bases. CDR3 size: 13 residues. V shed 5 bases and J 6 bases; nucleotides not matched to a gene: 4. CDR1 and CDR2 (germline): KGHSH, LQKENI. Here the CDR3 DNA reads TGTGCCAGCTCATTAGGGAGGGGCAATGAGCAGTTCTTC. Its protein product is CASSLGRGNEQFF.

CDR3 bases: TGTGCCAGCAGTTTCGGCGGGAGAAACATTCAGTACTTC. Translation gives CASSFGGRNIQYF. The chain has TRBV12-3 or TRBV12-4 and TRBJ2-4; 7 nucleotides align to TRBD2. CDR3 size: 13 residues. V gave up 3 bases and J gave up 6 bases; unmatched junction bases: 2.

The rearrangement joins TRBV7-2 to TRBJ1-4; 10 bases match TRBD1. The CDR3 covers 13 residues. The V gene's germline CDR1 is SGHTA and CDR2 FQGNSA. The ends lost 5 bases at V and 11 bases at J; junction bases unmatched: 5. CDR3 sequence: CASSPGQGVKLFF. The CDR3 nucleotides read TGTGCCAGCAGCCCCGGACAGGGGGTTAAACTGTTTTTT.

This sequence joins TRBV5-1 and TRBJ2-5, with TRBD2 identical over 7 bases. The germline CDR1 and CDR2 sequences are SGHRS and YFSETQ. The length of the CDR3 is 13 residues. V was pared by 4 bases and J by 3 bases, with 3 bases of the junction left unmatched. Here the CDR3 reads CASSVAGEETQYF. The CDR3, as DNA: TGCGCCAGCAGCGTCGCGGGGGAAGAGACCCAGTACTTC.

The gene calls are TRBV15 and TRBJ2-7; the match to TRBD2 covers 8 bases. The length of the CDR3 is 14 residues. Germline V gene lookup returns CDR1 LNHNV and CDR2 YYDKDF (reference sequence). Germline trimming cut 1 base from V and 5 bases from J; bases unmatched to any gene: 4. The DNA for the CDR3 is TGTGCCACCAGCAGAGTCGGGGGGGCCCACGAGCAGTACTTC. Translation gives CATSRVGGAHEQYF.

The chain uses TRBV11-2 and TRBJ2-1, with D perhaps TRBD2 (7 bases). Germline V lookup: CDR1 SGHAT, CDR2 FQNNGV. V was cut by 5 bases and J by 8 bases, with 25 bases left in between. The CDR3 loop spans 17 amino acids. CDR3 loop: CASSPGASGGVYDEQFF. The CDR3 coding sequence is TGTGCCAGCAGCCCGGGGGCTAGCGGAGGGGTCTATGATGAGCAGTTCTTC.